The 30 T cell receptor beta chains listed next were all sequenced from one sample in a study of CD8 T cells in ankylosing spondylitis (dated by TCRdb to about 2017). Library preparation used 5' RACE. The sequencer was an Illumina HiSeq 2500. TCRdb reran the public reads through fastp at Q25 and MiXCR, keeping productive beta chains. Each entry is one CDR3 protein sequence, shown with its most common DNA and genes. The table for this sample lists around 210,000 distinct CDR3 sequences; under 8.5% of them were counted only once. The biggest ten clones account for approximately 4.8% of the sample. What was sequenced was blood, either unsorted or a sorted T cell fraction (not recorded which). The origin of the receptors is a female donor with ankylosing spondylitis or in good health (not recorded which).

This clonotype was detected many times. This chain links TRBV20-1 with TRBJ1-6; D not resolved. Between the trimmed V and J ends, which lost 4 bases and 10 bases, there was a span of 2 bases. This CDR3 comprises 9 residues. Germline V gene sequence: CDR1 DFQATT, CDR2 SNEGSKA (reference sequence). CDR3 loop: CSAKSPLHF. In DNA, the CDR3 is TGCAGTGCTAAATCACCCCTCCACTTT.

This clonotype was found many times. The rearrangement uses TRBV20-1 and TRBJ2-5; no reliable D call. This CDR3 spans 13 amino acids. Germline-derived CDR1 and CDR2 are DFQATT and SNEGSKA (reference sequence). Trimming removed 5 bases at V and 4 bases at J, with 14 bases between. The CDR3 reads CSAAPDVGETQYF. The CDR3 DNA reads TGCAGTGCTGCCCCGGACGTAGGAGAGACCCAGTACTTC.

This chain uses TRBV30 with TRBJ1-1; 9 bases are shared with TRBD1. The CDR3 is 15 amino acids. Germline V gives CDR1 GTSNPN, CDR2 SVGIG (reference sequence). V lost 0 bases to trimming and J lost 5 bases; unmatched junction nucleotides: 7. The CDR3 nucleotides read TGTGCCTGGAGTGTAGGAGGACAGGGGCGGACTGAAGCTTTCTTT. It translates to CAWSVGGQGRTEAFF.

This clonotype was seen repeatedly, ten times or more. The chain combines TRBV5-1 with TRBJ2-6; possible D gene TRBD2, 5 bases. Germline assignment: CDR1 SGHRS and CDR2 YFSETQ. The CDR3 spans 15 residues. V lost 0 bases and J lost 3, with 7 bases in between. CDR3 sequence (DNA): TGCGCCAGCAGCTTGGTGGGAGTTGGGGCCAACGTCCTGACTTTC. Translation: CASSLVGVGANVLTF.

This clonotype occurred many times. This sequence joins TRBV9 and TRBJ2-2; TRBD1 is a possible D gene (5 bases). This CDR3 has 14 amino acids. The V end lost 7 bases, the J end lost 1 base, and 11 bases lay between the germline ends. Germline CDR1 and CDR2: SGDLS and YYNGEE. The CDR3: CASGMTVNTGELFF. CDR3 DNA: TGTGCCAGCGGAATGACAGTGAACACCGGGGAGCTGTTTTTT.

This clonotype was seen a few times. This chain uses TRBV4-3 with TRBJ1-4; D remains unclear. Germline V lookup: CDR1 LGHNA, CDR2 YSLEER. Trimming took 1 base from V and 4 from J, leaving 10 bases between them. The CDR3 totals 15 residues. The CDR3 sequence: CASSQGFEDNEKLFF. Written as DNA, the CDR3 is TGCGCCAGCAGCCAAGGGTTTGAGGATAATGAAAAACTGTTTTTT.

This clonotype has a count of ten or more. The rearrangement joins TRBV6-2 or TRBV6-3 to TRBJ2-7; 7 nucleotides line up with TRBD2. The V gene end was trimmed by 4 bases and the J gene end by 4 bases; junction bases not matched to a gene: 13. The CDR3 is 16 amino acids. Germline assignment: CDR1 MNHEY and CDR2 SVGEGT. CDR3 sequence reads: CASSSRRRDYLYEQYF. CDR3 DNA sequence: TGTGCCAGCAGTTCCCGACGGAGGGACTACCTTTACGAGCAGTACTTC.

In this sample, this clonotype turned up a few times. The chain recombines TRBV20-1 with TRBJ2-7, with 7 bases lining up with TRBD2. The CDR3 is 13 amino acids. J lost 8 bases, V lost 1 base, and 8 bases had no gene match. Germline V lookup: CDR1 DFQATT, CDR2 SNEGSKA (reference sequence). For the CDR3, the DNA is TGCAGTGCTAGAGGGGGAGGGGCCCTAAAGCAGTACTTC. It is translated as CSARGGGALKQYF.

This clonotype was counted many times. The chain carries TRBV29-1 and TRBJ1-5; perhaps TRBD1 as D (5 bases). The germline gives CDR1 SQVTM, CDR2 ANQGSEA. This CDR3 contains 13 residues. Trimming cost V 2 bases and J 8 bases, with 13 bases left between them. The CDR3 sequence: CSVEWAWGEPQHF. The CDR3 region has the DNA TGCAGCGTTGAATGGGCTTGGGGGGAGCCCCAGCATTTT.

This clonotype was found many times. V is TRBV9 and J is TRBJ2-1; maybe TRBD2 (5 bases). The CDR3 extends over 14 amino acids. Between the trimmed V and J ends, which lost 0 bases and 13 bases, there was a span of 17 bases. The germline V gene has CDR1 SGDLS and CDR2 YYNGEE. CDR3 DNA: TGTGCCAGCAGCGTAGAAGGGTCCCGGGATCCCCAGTTCTTC. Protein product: CASSVEGSRDPQFF.

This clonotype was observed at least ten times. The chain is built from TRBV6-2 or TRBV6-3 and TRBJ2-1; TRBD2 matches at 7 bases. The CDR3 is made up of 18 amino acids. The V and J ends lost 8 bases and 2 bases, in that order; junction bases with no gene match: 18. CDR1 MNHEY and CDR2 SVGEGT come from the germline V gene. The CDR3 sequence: CASSPATASGLPYNEQFF. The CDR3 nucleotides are TGTGCCAGCTCACCGGCAACCGCTTCGGGACTACCCTACAATGAGCAGTTCTTC.

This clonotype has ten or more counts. CDR3 DNA sequence: TGTGCCAGCAGACCCGGGACTAGCGGGACCTACGAGCAGTACTTC. This sequence encodes CASRPGTSGTYEQYF. The chain combines TRBV2 with TRBJ2-7; TRBD2 matches at 13 bases. Looked up from germline, CDR1 is SNHLY and CDR2 is FYNNEI. Trimming cost V 6 bases and J 2 bases; bases outside gene matches: 4. CDR3 length: 15 residues.

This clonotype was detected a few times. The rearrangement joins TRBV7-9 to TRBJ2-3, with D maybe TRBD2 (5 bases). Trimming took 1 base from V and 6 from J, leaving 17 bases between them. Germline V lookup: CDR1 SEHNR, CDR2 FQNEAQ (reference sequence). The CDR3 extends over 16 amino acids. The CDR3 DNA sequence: TGTGCCAGCAGCTTAGTTGGCCTCGGGGTAGCGGATACGCAGTATTTT. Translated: CASSLVGLGVADTQYF.

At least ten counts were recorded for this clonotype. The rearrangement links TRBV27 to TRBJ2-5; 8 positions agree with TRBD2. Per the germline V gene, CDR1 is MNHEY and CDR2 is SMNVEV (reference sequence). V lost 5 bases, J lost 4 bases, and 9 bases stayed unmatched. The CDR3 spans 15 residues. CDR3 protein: CASSRLSAGGETQYF. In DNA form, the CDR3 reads TGTGCCAGCAGTAGGCTTTCGGCGGGAGGAGAGACCCAGTACTTC.

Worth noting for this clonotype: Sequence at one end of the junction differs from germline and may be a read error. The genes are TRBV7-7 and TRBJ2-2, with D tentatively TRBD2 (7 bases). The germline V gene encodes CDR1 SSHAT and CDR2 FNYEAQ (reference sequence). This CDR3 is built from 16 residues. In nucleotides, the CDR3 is TGTGCCGGGGGGGCCCTTCTAGCGGTCGAGACCGGGGAGCCGTTTTTT. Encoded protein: CAGGALLAVETGEPFF.

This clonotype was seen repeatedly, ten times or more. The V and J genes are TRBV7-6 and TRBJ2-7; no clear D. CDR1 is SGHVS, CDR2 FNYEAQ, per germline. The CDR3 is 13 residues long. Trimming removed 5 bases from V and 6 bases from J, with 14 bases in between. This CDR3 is CASSTGPGGEQYF. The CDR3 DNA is TGTGCCAGCAGCACCGGGCCCGGTGGCGAGCAGTACTTC.

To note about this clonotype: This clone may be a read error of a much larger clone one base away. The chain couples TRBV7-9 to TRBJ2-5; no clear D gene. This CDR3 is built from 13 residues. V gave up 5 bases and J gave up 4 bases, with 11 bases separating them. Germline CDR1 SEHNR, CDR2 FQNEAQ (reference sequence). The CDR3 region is CASSPASGETQYF. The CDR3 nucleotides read TGTGCCAGCAGCCCTGCCTCAGGAGAGACCCAGTACTTC. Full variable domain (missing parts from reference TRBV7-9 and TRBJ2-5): DTGVSQNPRHKITKRGQNVTFRCDPISEHNRLYWYRQTLGQGPEFLTYFQNEAQLEKSRLLSDRFSAERPKGSFSTLEIQRTEQGDSAMYLCASSPASGETQYFGPGTRLLVL.

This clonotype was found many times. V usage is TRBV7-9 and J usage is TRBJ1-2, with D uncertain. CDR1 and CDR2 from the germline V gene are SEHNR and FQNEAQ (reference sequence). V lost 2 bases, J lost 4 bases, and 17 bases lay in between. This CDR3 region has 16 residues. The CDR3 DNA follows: TGTGCCAGCAGCTTACGCCTTACCTTAGGACTCTATGGCTACACCTTC. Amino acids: CASSLRLTLGLYGYTF.

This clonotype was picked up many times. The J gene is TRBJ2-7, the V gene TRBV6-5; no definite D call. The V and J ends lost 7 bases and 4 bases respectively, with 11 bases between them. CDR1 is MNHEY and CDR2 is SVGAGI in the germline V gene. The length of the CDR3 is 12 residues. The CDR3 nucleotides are TGTGCCAGCATTGGATTCTCTTACGAGCAGTACTTC. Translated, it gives CASIGFSYEQYF.

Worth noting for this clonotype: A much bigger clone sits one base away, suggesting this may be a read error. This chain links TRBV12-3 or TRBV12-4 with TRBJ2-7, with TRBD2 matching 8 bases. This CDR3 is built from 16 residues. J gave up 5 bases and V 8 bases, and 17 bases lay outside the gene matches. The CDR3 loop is CASPPAGLVVLDEQYF. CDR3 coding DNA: TGTGCCAGCCCTCCCGCGGGACTAGTGGTCCTTGACGAGCAGTACTTC.

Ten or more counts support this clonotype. CDR3 DNA sequence: TGTGCCAGCAGCCAACGTAGGGGCACAGATACGCAGTATTTT. It specifies CASSQRRGTDTQYF. J is TRBJ2-3 and V is TRBV3-1, with D hard to call. Trimming pared 2 bases from V and 1 base from J, leaving 7 bases between. Germline V gene sequence: CDR1 LGHDT, CDR2 YNNKEL (reference sequence). This CDR3 region has 14 residues.

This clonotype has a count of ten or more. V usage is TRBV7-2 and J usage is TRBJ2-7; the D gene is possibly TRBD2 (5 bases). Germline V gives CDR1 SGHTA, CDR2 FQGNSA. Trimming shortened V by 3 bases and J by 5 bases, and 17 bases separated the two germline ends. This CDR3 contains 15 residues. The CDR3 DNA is TGTGCCAGCAGCTTCCAGGCGGGCGTCGTGCACGAGCAGTACTTC. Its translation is CASSFQAGVVHEQYF.

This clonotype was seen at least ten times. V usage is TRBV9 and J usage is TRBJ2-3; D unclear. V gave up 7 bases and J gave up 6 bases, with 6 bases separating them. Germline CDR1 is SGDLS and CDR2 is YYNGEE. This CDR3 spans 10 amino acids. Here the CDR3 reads CASSDDTQYF. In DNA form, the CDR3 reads TGTGCCAGCTCTGATGATACGCAGTATTTT.

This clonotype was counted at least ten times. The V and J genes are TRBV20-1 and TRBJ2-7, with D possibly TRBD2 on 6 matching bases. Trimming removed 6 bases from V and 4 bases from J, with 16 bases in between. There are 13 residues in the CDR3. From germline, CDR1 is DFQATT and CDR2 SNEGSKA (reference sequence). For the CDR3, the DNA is TGCAGTGCGGAGGAGGGTCAACGGTACGAGCAGTACTTC. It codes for CSAEEGQRYEQYF.

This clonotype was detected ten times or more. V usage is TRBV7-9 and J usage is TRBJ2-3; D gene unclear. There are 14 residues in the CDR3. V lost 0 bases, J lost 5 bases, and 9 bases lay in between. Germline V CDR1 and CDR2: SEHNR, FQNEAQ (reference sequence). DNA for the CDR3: TGTGCCAGCAGCTTAGCGTACCCGGGAGATACGCAGTATTTT. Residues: CASSLAYPGDTQYF.

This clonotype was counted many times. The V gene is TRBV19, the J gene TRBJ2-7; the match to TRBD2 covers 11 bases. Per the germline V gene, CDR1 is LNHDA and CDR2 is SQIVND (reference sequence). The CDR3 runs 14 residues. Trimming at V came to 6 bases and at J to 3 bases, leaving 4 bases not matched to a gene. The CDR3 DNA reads TGTGCCAGTAGGAAACTAGCGGGAGACTACGAGCAGTACTTC. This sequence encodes CASRKLAGDYEQYF.

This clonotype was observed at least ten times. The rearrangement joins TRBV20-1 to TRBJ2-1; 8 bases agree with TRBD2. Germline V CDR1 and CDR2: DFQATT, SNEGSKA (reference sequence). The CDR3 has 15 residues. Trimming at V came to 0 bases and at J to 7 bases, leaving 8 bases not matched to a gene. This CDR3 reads CSARDIGRAWNEQFF. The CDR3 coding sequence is TGCAGTGCTAGAGATATCGGGAGGGCGTGGAATGAGCAGTTCTTC.

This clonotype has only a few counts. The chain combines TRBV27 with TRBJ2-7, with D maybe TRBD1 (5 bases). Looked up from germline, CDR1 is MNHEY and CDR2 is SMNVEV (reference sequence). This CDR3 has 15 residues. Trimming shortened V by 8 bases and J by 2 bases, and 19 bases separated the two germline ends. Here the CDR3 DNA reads TGTGCCAGCGCATTGCAGGGTTCACGGCCCTACGAGCAGTACTTC. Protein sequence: CASALQGSRPYEQYF.

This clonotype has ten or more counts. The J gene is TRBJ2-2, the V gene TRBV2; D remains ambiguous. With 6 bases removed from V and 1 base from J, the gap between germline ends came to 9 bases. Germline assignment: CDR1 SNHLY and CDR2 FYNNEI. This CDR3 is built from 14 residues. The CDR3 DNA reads TGTGCCAGCAGCTTCCAGAGGAACACCGGGGAGCTGTTTTTT. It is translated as CASSFQRNTGELFF.

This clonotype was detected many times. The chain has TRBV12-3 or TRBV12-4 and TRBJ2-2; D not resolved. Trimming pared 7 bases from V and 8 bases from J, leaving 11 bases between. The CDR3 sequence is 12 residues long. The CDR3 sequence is CASNFGWGELFF. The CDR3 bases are TGTGCCAGCAACTTCGGGTGGGGGGAGCTGTTTTTT.